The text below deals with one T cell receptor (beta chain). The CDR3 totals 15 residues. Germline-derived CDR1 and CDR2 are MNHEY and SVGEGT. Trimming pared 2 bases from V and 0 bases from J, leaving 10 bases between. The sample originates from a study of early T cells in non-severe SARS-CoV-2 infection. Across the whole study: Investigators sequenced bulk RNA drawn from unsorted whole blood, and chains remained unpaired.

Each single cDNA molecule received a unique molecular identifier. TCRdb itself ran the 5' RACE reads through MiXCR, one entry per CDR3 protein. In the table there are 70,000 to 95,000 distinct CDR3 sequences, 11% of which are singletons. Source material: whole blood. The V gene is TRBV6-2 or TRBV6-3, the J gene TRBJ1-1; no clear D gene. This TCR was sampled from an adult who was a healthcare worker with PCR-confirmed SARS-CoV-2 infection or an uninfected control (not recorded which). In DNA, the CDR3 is TGTGCCAGCAGTTACCGCGCGACCGTGAACACTGAAGCTTTCTTT. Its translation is CASSYRATVNTEAFF.